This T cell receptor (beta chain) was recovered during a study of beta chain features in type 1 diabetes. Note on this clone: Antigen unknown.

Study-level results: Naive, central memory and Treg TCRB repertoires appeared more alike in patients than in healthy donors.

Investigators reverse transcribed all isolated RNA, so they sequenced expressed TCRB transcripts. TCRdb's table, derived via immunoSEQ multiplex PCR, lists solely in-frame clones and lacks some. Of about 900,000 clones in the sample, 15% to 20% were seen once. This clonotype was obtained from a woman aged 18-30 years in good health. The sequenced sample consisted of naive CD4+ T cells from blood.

The CDR3 reads CASSPAGLPYEQYF. Here the CDR3 DNA reads TGTGCCAGCAGCCCCGCCGGACTGCCTTACGAGCAGTACTTC. The chain couples TRBV7-2 to TRBJ2-7; D perhaps matches TRBD2 (5 bases). The CDR3 covers 14 residues. Germline V gene lookup returns CDR1 SGHTA and CDR2 FQGNSA. V was clipped by 5 bases and J by 4 bases, with 15 bases between them.